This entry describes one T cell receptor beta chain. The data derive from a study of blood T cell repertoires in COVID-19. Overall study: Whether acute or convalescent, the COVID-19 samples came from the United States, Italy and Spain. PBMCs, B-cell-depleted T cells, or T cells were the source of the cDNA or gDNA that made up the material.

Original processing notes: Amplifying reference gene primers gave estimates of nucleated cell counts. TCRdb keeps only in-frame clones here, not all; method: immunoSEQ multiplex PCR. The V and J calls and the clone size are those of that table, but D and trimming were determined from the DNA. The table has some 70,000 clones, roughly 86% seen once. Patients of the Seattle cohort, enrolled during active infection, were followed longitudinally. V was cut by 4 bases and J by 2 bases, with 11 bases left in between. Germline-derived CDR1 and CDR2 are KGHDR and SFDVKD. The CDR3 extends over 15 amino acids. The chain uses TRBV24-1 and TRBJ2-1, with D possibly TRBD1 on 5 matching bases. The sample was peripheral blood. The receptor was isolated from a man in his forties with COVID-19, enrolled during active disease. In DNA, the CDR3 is TGTGCCACCAGTGACCCGACAGCTCCCTACAATGAGCAGTTCTTC. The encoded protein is CATSDPTAPYNEQFF.